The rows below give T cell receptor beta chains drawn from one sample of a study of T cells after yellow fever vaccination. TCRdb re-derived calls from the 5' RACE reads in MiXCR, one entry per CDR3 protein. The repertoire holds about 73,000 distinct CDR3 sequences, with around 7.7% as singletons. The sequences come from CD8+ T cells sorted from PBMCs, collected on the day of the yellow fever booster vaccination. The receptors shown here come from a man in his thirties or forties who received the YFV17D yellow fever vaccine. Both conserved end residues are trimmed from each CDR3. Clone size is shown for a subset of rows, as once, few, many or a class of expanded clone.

cdr3_aa: ASSELLPGTGKNIQY
j_call: TRBJ2-4
clone_size: many
v_call: TRBV16

cdr3_aa: ASSQDGALAVGTDTQY
j_call: TRBJ2-3
clone_size: -
v_call: TRBV3-1

cdr3_aa: ASSYGLGASYEQY
j_call: TRBJ2-7
clone_size: -
v_call: TRBV6-5

cdr3_aa: ASSLTHSYEQY
j_call: TRBJ2-7
clone_size: few
v_call: TRBV11-1

cdr3_aa: SAEVSGLTPGGYT
j_call: TRBJ1-2
clone_size: few
v_call: TRBV20-1

cdr3_aa: ATSRDYQRQSYEQY
j_call: TRBJ2-7
clone_size: -
v_call: TRBV15

cdr3_aa: ASTYGIEQF
j_call: TRBJ2-1
clone_size: many
v_call: TRBV6-5

cdr3_aa: ATDRGTGFAEQF
j_call: TRBJ2-1
clone_size: few
v_call: TRBV6-2/TRBV6-3

cdr3_aa: ASSLRPAQETQY
j_call: TRBJ2-5
clone_size: few
v_call: TRBV7-2

cdr3_aa: ASSKTSGGYNEQF
j_call: TRBJ2-1
clone_size: few
v_call: TRBV6-1

cdr3_aa: ASLTEAF
j_call: TRBJ1-1
clone_size: -
v_call: TRBV6-1

cdr3_aa: ASSIQGGLRNEQF
j_call: TRBJ2-1
clone_size: many
v_call: TRBV28

cdr3_aa: ASSLTDSYEQY
j_call: TRBJ2-7
clone_size: many
v_call: TRBV27

cdr3_aa: ASSALGSGYTEAY
j_call: TRBJ1-1
clone_size: -
v_call: TRBV9

cdr3_aa: ASSLPSVAGGADTQY
j_call: TRBJ2-3
clone_size: -
v_call: TRBV19

cdr3_aa: ASSFAGDGEAF
j_call: TRBJ1-1
clone_size: many
v_call: TRBV7-8

cdr3_aa: SATEGTGELF
j_call: TRBJ2-2
clone_size: -
v_call: TRBV20-1

cdr3_aa: ATSQAAGQGSYEQY
j_call: TRBJ2-7
clone_size: -
v_call: TRBV15

cdr3_aa: ASSRAYQGTEAF
j_call: TRBJ1-1
clone_size: few
v_call: TRBV6-2/TRBV6-3

cdr3_aa: ASKTSGTNNEQF
j_call: TRBJ2-1
clone_size: few
v_call: TRBV27

cdr3_aa: ASSLDYNEQY
j_call: TRBJ2-7
clone_size: few
v_call: TRBV5-1

cdr3_aa: ASSGTSGSPDTQY
j_call: TRBJ2-3
clone_size: many
v_call: TRBV7-2

cdr3_aa: ASRRTGERNEKLF
j_call: TRBJ1-4
clone_size: many
v_call: TRBV5-6

cdr3_aa: ASSLLTSGSNEQF
j_call: TRBJ2-1
clone_size: -
v_call: TRBV28

cdr3_aa: ASSELGLPGDEQY
j_call: TRBJ2-7
clone_size: -
v_call: TRBV6-1

cdr3_aa: ASSSNPGGLAGVDYNEQF
j_call: TRBJ2-1
clone_size: few
v_call: TRBV11-2

cdr3_aa: ASSPDTEAF
j_call: TRBJ1-1
clone_size: -
v_call: TRBV18

cdr3_aa: ASSHYQTGGAEQF
j_call: TRBJ2-1
clone_size: -
v_call: TRBV14

cdr3_aa: AWSVSSPAGEQF
j_call: TRBJ2-1
clone_size: few
v_call: TRBV30

cdr3_aa: ASSPRTSGRLNEQF
j_call: TRBJ2-1
clone_size: -
v_call: TRBV9

cdr3_aa: ASSSGLAGGGETQY
j_call: TRBJ2-5
clone_size: -
v_call: TRBV6-5

cdr3_aa: ASSLEAGLNQPQH
j_call: TRBJ1-5
clone_size: -
v_call: TRBV7-6

cdr3_aa: ASRTAWGTEAF
j_call: TRBJ1-1
clone_size: many
v_call: TRBV25-1

cdr3_aa: ATSRDMAGSNEKLF
j_call: TRBJ1-4
clone_size: few
v_call: TRBV15

cdr3_aa: ASSLDGLTGGFPANEQF
j_call: TRBJ2-1
clone_size: -
v_call: TRBV5-1

cdr3_aa: ASSFSSSSEQF
j_call: TRBJ2-1
clone_size: -
v_call: TRBV27

cdr3_aa: ASSPIAGGINEQF
j_call: TRBJ2-1
clone_size: -
v_call: TRBV12-3/TRBV12-4

cdr3_aa: ASSAGTGAPEAF
j_call: TRBJ1-1
clone_size: few
v_call: TRBV9

cdr3_aa: ASSTDRAANQPQH
j_call: TRBJ1-5
clone_size: many
v_call: TRBV7-9

cdr3_aa: ASSIRGEYYEQY
j_call: TRBJ2-7
clone_size: -
v_call: TRBV19

cdr3_aa: ASSPDSNEQF
j_call: TRBJ2-1
clone_size: few
v_call: TRBV7-9

cdr3_aa: SAMRIRDRPYEQY
j_call: TRBJ2-7
clone_size: few
v_call: TRBV20-1